This TCR beta chain was observed in a study of blood T cell repertoires in COVID-19. Study-wide background: Sample material is recorded as cDNA or gDNA derived from T cells, B-cell-depleted T cells, or PBMCs.

With V trimmed by 4 bases and J by 5 bases, 8 bases remained unmatched. CDR3 length equals 15 residues. Per germline, CDR1 LNHDA and CDR2 SQIVND (reference sequence). In the source study's methods: Quantification of nucleated cells was approximated via reference gene primer amplification. Some clones are missing from TCRdb's copy, which holds only in-frame ones; the method was immunoSEQ multiplex PCR. That table supplies the V and J calls and clone size; D and trimming were determined from the DNA. The data hold about 240,000 clones, with more than 70% observed a single time. Material: peripheral blood. This sequence was found in a man older than 75 with acute or convalescent COVID-19. This sequence joins TRBV19 and TRBJ1-5, with 7 bases matching TRBD1. CDR3 protein: CASSTFDREDQPQHF. CDR3 DNA: TGTGCCAGTAGTACCTTTGACAGGGAAGATCAGCCCCAGCATTTT.